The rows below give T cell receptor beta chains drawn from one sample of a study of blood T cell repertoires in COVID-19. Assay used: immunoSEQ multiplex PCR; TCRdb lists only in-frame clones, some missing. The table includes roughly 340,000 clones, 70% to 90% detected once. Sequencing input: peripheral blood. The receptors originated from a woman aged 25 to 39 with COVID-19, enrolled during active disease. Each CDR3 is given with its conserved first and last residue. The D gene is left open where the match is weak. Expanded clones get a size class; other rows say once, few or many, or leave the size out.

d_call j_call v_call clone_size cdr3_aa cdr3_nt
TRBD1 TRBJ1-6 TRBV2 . CASSGGTNVRWNSPLHF TGTGCCAGCTCAGGGGGGACGAATGTGAGGTGGAATTCACCCCTCCACTTT
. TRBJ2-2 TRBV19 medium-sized CASTYYAAGTGELFF TGTGCCAGTACGTACTACGCCGCGGGCACCGGGGAGCTGTTTTTT
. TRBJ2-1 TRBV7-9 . CASNGAGQYNEQFF TGTGCCAGCAATGGGGCGGGGCAGTACAATGAGCAGTTCTTC
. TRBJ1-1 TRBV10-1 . CASSENRVTTEAFF TGCGCCAGCAGTGAAAACAGGGTGACAACTGAAGCTTTCTTT
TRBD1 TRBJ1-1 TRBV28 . CASSLGQGVMNTEAFF TGTGCCAGCAGTTTAGGACAGGGGGTTATGAACACTGAAGCTTTCTTT
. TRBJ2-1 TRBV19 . CASSILGSSYNEQFF TGTGCCAGTAGTATCCTAGGTTCCTCCTACAATGAGCAGTTCTTC
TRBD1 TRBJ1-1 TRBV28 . CASTQGDRTEAFF TGTGCCAGCACCCAGGGGGATCGGACTGAAGCTTTCTTT
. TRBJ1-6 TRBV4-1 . CASSHPGQQGVNSPLHF TGCGCCAGCAGCCATCCCGGACAGCAAGGAGTTAATTCACCCCTCCACTTT
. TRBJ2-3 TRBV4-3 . CASSQDPGSTDTQYF TGCGCCAGCAGCCAAGATCCGGGGAGCACAGATACGCAGTATTTT
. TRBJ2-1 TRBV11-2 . CASSSLLDNEQFF TGTGCCAGCAGCTCCCTACTAGACAATGAGCAGTTCTTC